The next 31 T cell receptor beta chains were all read from a single sample in a study of shared clonotypes between healthy human individuals. Some clones are missing from TCRdb's copy, which holds only in-frame ones; the method was immunoSEQ multiplex PCR. The data show about 680,000 clones, approximately 79% seen once. Sequencing was done on a sample of memory CD4+ T cells sorted from blood. The sample's subset: CD45RA-negative fraction. Source of these receptors: a woman between 25 and 40 years old in good health.

The rearrangement joins TRBV5-8 to TRBJ2-1; either TRBD1 or TRBD2 may fit D (5 bases each). The germline V gene encodes CDR1 SGHTS and CDR2 YDEGEE. CDR3 size: 14 residues. Trimming removed 0 bases at V and 10 bases at J, with 14 bases between. The CDR3 spells CASSLEGRSLEQFF. CDR3 sequence (DNA): TGTGCCAGCAGCTTGGAGGGACGGTCCCTGGAGCAGTTCTTC. Filled out from reference TRBV5-8 and TRBJ2-1, the complete variable domain reads EAGVTQSPTHLIKTRGQQATLRCSPISGHTSVYWYQQALGLGLQFLLWYDEGEERNRGNFPPRFSGRQFPNYSSELNVNALELEDSALYLCASSLEGRSLEQFFGPGTRLTVL.

A few counts support this clone. V and J are TRBV29-1 and TRBJ2-7; no firm D call. V lost 0 bases, J lost 6 bases, and 12 bases lay in between. Germline CDR1 and CDR2: SQVTM and ANQGSEA. This CDR3 contains 13 residues. In DNA form, the CDR3 reads TGCAGCGTTGAAGATATAGAAGCTTCCGAGCAGTACTTC. This gives the protein CSVEDIEASEQYF.

The V call is TRBV6-5, the J call TRBJ2-7; D is ambiguous. Germline V gives CDR1 MNHEY, CDR2 SVGAGI. The length of the CDR3 is 13 residues. Trimming pared 4 bases from V and 5 bases from J, leaving 12 bases between. The CDR3 coding sequence is TGTGCCAGCAGTTCCGCAAACCCCCACGAGCAGTACTTC. Its protein is CASSSANPHEQYF.

This clone was counted only a few times. The chain is built from TRBV5-5 and TRBJ2-2; no reliable D call. This CDR3 has 13 amino acids. Germline V lookup: CDR1 SGHKS, CDR2 YYEKEE (reference sequence). V lost 0 bases, J lost 5 bases, and 5 bases lay in between. DNA of the CDR3: TGTGCCAGCAGCTTGGGGGCAACCGGGGAGCTGTTTTTT. Translated, it gives CASSLGATGELFF. Drawing the rest from reference TRBV5-5 and TRBJ2-2, the complete variable domain is DAGVTQSPTHLIKTRGQQVTLRCSPISGHKSVSWYQQVLGQGPQFIFQYYEKEERGRGNFPDRFSARQFPNYSSELNVNALLLGDSALYLCASSLGATGELFFGEGSRLTVL.

Concerning this clone itself: The same CDR3 is also encoded by other DNA sequences in this sample. V gene TRBV18 combines with J gene TRBJ2-7; the D is unclear. Per germline, CDR1 KGHSH and CDR2 LQKENI. This CDR3 spans 12 amino acids. V lost 3 bases to trimming and J lost 0 bases, with 3 bases between them. The CDR3 coding sequence is TGTGCCAGCTCACCGAGCTCCTACGAGCAGTACTTC. This sequence encodes CASSPSSYEQYF.

The V call is TRBV7-9, the J call TRBJ1-4; D unclear. V was shortened by 1 base and J by 5 bases, with 11 bases between the two germline ends. CDR3 length: 15 residues. CDR1 and CDR2 (germline): SEHNR, FQNEAQ (reference sequence). The CDR3 loop reads CASSLGSSANEKLFF. For the CDR3, the DNA is TGTGCCAGCAGCTTAGGTTCGTCAGCAAATGAAAAACTGTTTTTT.

V gene TRBV4-1 combines with J gene TRBJ1-2; D might be TRBD1 (6 bases). Germline assignment: CDR1 MGHRA and CDR2 YSYEKL. V lost 2 bases and J 2 bases, leaving 12 bases between the germline ends. This CDR3 spans 15 amino acids. CDR3 in amino acids: CASSQRGGSNYGYTF. In DNA, the CDR3 is TGCGCCAGCAGCCAAAGGGGGGGTTCGAACTATGGCTACACCTTC.

The V and J genes are TRBV5-3 and TRBJ1-2; 11 nucleotides agree with TRBD1. TRBV5-3 is treated as an ORF (open reading frame) with a function not yet certain. Unmatched junction bases numbered 3, after V lost 2 bases and J lost 6 bases. The CDR3 contains 14 residues. The chain's CDR3 is CARSFRDRGNGYTF. DNA of the CDR3: TGTGCCAGAAGCTTCCGGGACAGGGGGAATGGCTACACCTTC.

The chain employs TRBV28 and TRBJ2-4; D is perhaps TRBD2 (6 bases). V was trimmed by 7 bases and J by 5 bases, leaving 9 bases between them. The germline CDR1 and CDR2 sequences are MDHEN and SYDVKM. The CDR3 is made up of 12 amino acids. The CDR3 loop reads CASTDYENIQYF. DNA of the CDR3: TGTGCCAGCACGGACTATGAAAACATTCAGTACTTC.

This chain joins TRBV10-1 and TRBJ2-2; D is ambiguous. The CDR3 is made up of 14 amino acids. Germline assignment: CDR1 WNHNN and CDR2 SYGVQD (reference sequence). Trimming stripped 3 bases from V and 2 bases from J, with 7 bases between. The CDR3 DNA reads TGCGCCAGCAGTGATGAAGTAAACACCGGGGAGCTGTTTTTT. Translating it yields CASSDEVNTGELFF.

This clone was found a few times. Other DNA sequences of this sample code for an identical CDR3. The chain recombines TRBV28 with TRBJ2-3, with a weak D call TRBD2 (5 bases). Germline V gene data show CDR1 as MDHEN and CDR2 as SYDVKM. There are 13 residues in the CDR3. V was pared by 2 bases and J by 3 bases, with 6 bases between. The CDR3 region is CASSLPGTDTQYF. As DNA, the CDR3 is TGTGCCAGCAGTTTACCGGGGACAGATACGCAGTATTTT.

The chain links TRBV7-8 to TRBJ2-2; 10 bases align to TRBD1. This CDR3 has 15 amino acids. The J segment lost 6 bases and the V segment lost 5 bases, leaving 6 bases of the junction unmatched. Looked up from germline, CDR1 is SGHVS and CDR2 is FQNEAQ. The DNA for the CDR3 is TGTGCCAGCAGCCCAGGGACAGGGGTCGCCGGGGAGCTGTTTTTT. The encoded protein is CASSPGTGVAGELFF.

The gene calls are TRBV18 and TRBJ2-7; possibly TRBD1 or TRBD2 for D (5 bases each). CDR3 size: 13 residues. Trimming removed 4 bases from V and 5 bases from J, with 12 bases in between. The germline CDR1 and CDR2 sequences are KGHSH and LQKENI. The DNA of the CDR3 is TGTGCCAGCTCACGTATTCTGGGGGACGAGCAGTACTTC. This sequence encodes CASSRILGDEQYF.

This chain uses TRBV29-1 with TRBJ1-2; the D gene is possibly TRBD1 (6 bases). The CDR3 spans 12 residues. V dropped 4 bases and J dropped 7 bases, with 13 bases sitting between them. The germline V gene encodes CDR1 SQVTM and CDR2 ANQGSEA. Here the CDR3 DNA reads TGCAGCGTTGGGGGGCTGGGTGTTGGCTACACCTTC. This gives the protein CSVGGLGVGYTF.

The chain is built from TRBV9 and TRBJ2-1; 8 nucleotides line up with TRBD2. This CDR3 comprises 16 residues. V shed 0 bases and J 7 bases; nucleotides not matched to a gene: 9. Germline loops: CDR1 SGDLS, CDR2 YYNGEE. CDR3 sequence (DNA): TGTGCCAGCAGCGTAGCCCCAAGCGGGAGTTGGAATGAGCAGTTCTTC. Its protein is CASSVAPSGSWNEQFF. Variable domain in full (rest from reference TRBV9 and TRBJ2-1): DSGVTQTPKHLITATGQRVTLRCSPRSGDLSVYWYQQSLDQGLQFLIQYYNGEERAKGNILERFSAQQFPDLHSELNLSSLELGDSALYFCASSVAPSGSWNEQFFGPGTRLTVL.

This clone was detected once. The genes are TRBV19 and TRBJ1-2, with TRBD1 as a possible D gene (6 bases). With 5 bases removed from V and 6 bases from J, the gap between germline ends came to 13 bases. The germline CDR1 and CDR2 sequences are LNHDA and SQIVND (reference sequence). CDR3 size: 13 residues. CDR3 residues: CASSPQGANGYTF. The CDR3 DNA is TGTGCCAGTAGTCCACAGGGAGCAAATGGCTACACCTTC. The whole variable domain, filled in from reference TRBV19 and TRBJ1-2, reads DGGITQSPKYLFRKEGQNVTLSCEQNLNHDAMYWYRQDPGQGLRLIYYSQIVNDFQKGDIAEGYSVSREKKESFPLTVTSAQKNPTAFYLCASSPQGANGYTFGSGTRLTVV.

V and J are TRBV21-1 and TRBJ2-7; no check of the table's D call, TRBD2, against the DNA was made. TRBV21-1 is given as a pseudogene. The CDR3 is 15 residues long. CDR3 in DNA: TGTGCCAGCAGCAGAGGACTAGCAGATGGCTACGAGCAGTACTTC. As protein: CASSRGLADGYEQYF.

The chain links TRBV27 to TRBJ1-1, with D possibly matching TRBD1 (5 bases). Per the germline V gene, CDR1 is MNHEY and CDR2 is SMNVEV (reference sequence). The CDR3 runs 15 residues. V gave up 1 base and J gave up 4 bases, with 13 bases separating them. The CDR3 sequence: CASSLWGVRGTEAFF. Written as DNA, the CDR3 is TGTGCCAGCAGTTTATGGGGGGTACGGGGCACTGAAGCTTTCTTT.

This chain joins TRBV29-1 and TRBJ2-5; no firm D call. Looked up from germline, CDR1 is SQVTM and CDR2 is ANQGSEA. V was pared by 2 bases and J by 4 bases, with 11 bases between. The CDR3 extends over 13 amino acids. The CDR3 here is CSVEFLLIETQYF. As DNA, the CDR3 is TGCAGCGTTGAATTTCTCCTGATAGAGACCCAGTACTTC.

V gene TRBV5-4 combines with J gene TRBJ2-2; 8 nucleotides agree with TRBD1. Germline-derived CDR1 and CDR2 are SGHNT and YYREEE (reference sequence). The CDR3 loop spans 15 amino acids. The V gene end was trimmed by 4 bases and the J gene end by 6 bases; junction bases not matched to a gene: 8. The CDR3 region has the DNA TGTGCCAGCAGCGTTCCGGGACAGGAAGCCGGGGAGCTGTTTTTT. Translated, it gives CASSVPGQEAGELFF.

This clone was seen more than once but under ten times. V is TRBV18 and J is TRBJ2-3, with D perhaps matching TRBD1 (6 bases). The germline gives CDR1 KGHSH, CDR2 LQKENI. The CDR3 length is 12 residues. V was pared by 5 bases and J by 7 bases, with 10 bases between. DNA of the CDR3: TGTGCCAGCTCAACAGGGCTTAATACGCAGTATTTT. It translates to CASSTGLNTQYF. Combining the CDR3 with reference TRBV18 and TRBJ2-3 gives the whole variable domain NAGVMQNPRHLVRRRGQEARLRCSPMKGHSHVYWYRQLPEEGLKFMVYLQKENIIDESGMPKERFSAEFPKEGPSILRIQQVVRGDSAAYFCASSTGLNTQYFGPGTRLTVL.

This clone was found a few times. This specimen includes other DNA sequences encoding the same CDR3. The chain links TRBV2 to TRBJ2-7; no clear D. CDR3 size: 12 residues. Trimming took 2 bases from V and 2 from J, leaving 4 bases between them. Germline assignment: CDR1 SNHLY and CDR2 FYNNEI. CDR3 sequence reads: CASSEQTYEQYF. CDR3 nucleotide sequence: TGTGCCAGCAGTGAACAGACCTACGAGCAGTACTTC.

This rearrangement joins TRBV7-2 to TRBJ1-5; D is perhaps TRBD1 (5 bases). From germline, CDR1 is SGHTA and CDR2 FQGNSA. This CDR3 has 15 residues. Trimming cost V 3 bases and J 4 bases, with 13 bases left between them. The CDR3 DNA is TGTGCCAGCAGCTTTGGGCAGGGCGGAAATCAGCCCCAGCATTTT. This gives the protein CASSFGQGGNQPQHF.

The rearrangement joins TRBV10-3 to TRBJ1-5, with D perhaps TRBD1 (5 bases). There are 14 residues in the CDR3. V was cut by 6 bases and J by 1 base, with 10 bases left in between. CDR1 and CDR2 from the germline V gene are ENHRY and SYGVKD. The CDR3 spells CAISLDRSNQPQHF. CDR3 nucleotide sequence: TGTGCCATCAGCCTCGACAGAAGCAATCAGCCCCAGCATTTT.

The chain has TRBV10-3 and TRBJ2-1, with TRBD2 matching over 8 bases. The CDR3 is 14 amino acids. CDR1 is ENHRY, CDR2 SYGVKD, per germline. The J segment lost 3 bases and the V segment lost 4 bases, leaving 2 bases of the junction unmatched. The chain's CDR3 is CAISATSGYNEQFF. The CDR3 nucleotides read TGTGCCATCAGTGCCACTAGCGGCTACAATGAGCAGTTCTTC.

The chain combines TRBV28 with TRBJ1-2, with D perhaps matching TRBD1 (5 bases). Trimming pared 6 bases from V and 7 bases from J, leaving 9 bases between. The CDR3 runs 11 residues. Germline CDR1 reads MDHEN; CDR2 reads SYDVKM. The CDR3: CASSPGGGYTF. CDR3 DNA: TGTGCCAGCAGCCCCGGGGGTGGCTACACCTTC.

The genes are TRBV28 and TRBJ1-3; the D is unclear. Germline values: CDR1 MDHEN, CDR2 SYDVKM. CDR3 length equals 13 residues. V was trimmed by 5 bases and J by 3 bases, leaving 8 bases between them. The CDR3 nucleotides are TGTGCCAGCAGTGCCATCGGTGGAAACACCATATATTTT. This translates into CASSAIGGNTIYF. Using reference TRBV28 and TRBJ1-3 for the parts outside the CDR3, the full variable domain is DVKVTQSSRYLVKRTGEKVFLECVQDMDHENMFWYRQDPGLGLRLIYFSYDVKMKEKGDIPEGYSVSREKKERFSLILESASTNQTSMYLCASSAIGGNTIYFGEGSWLTVV.

The chain employs TRBV7-3 and TRBJ2-2; TRBD2 aligns across 11 bases. Trimming removed 5 bases from V and 7 bases from J; junction bases left unmatched: 6. CDR3 length: 15 residues. Looked up from germline, CDR1 is SGHTA and CDR2 is FQGTGA. CDR3 in amino acids: CASSRTSGSGGELFF. The CDR3 DNA reads as TGTGCCAGCAGCCGAACTAGCGGGAGTGGCGGGGAGCTGTTTTTT.

The gene calls are TRBV12-5 and TRBJ2-3; tentatively, D is TRBD1 or TRBD2 (5 bases each). CDR3 length: 15 residues. Trimming removed 7 bases from V and 5 bases from J, with 19 bases in between. The germline gives CDR1 LGHNT, CDR2 FRNRAP. The CDR3 nucleotides read TGTGCTAGTGCCCCCCGGGACCCCAACCGAGATACGCAGTATTTT. Protein sequence: CASAPRDPNRDTQYF.

This chain uses TRBV18 with TRBJ1-2; D is uncertain. Trimming left V 2 bases short and J 0 bases short, with 7 bases between. CDR3 length: 14 residues. Germline V gene data show CDR1 as KGHSH and CDR2 as LQKENI. The CDR3 DNA reads as TGTGCCAGCTCACCAGCCCAGACTAACTATGGCTACACCTTC. It specifies CASSPAQTNYGYTF.

V and J are TRBV30 and TRBJ2-3, with 10 bases identical to TRBD2. CDR1 is GTSNPN and CDR2 is SVGIG in the germline V gene (reference sequence). V shed 0 bases, J shed 10 bases, and the junction held 10 bases outside the gene matches. CDR3 length equals 15 residues. Here the CDR3 DNA reads TGTGCCTGGAGTGTGGGTCTAGCGGGAGTCGGTGCGCAGTATTTT. Protein: CAWSVGLAGVGAQYF. Full variable domain (outside the CDR3, taken from reference TRBV30 and TRBJ2-3): SQTIHQWPATLVQPVGSPLSLECTVEGTSNPNLYWYRQAAGRGLQLLFYSVGIGQISSEVPQNLSASRPQDRQFILSSKKLLLSDSGFYLCAWSVGLAGVGAQYFGPGTRLTVL.